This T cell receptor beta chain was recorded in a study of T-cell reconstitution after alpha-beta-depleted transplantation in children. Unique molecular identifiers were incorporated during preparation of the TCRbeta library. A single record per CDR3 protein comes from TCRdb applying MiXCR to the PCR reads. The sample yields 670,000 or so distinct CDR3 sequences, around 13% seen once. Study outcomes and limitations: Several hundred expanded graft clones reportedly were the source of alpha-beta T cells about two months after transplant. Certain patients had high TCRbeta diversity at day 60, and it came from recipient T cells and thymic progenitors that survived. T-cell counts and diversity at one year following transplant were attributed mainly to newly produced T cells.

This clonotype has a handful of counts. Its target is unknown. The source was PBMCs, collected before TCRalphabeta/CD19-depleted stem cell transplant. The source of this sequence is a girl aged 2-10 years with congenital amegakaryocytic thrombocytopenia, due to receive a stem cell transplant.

CDR3 sequence (DNA): TGCGCCAGCAGCTTGGGCGAGAGGGACAATGAGCAGTTCTTC. Amino acid sequence: CASSLGERDNEQFF. The V gene is TRBV5-1, the J gene TRBJ2-1; tentative D call: TRBD2 (5 bases). Germline CDR1 is SGHRS and CDR2 is YFSETQ. V shed 0 bases and J shed 5 bases, with 9 bases lying between them. CDR3 length: 14 residues.